These 28 T cell receptor beta chains came from one sample sequenced in a study of blood T cells in healthy people across ages. It was with a sample-barcoded 5' primer and a J-beta primer mix that a second PCR of roughly 7 to 12 cycles was run. TCRdb reprocessed the 5' RACE reads with MiXCR, giving one entry per CDR3 protein. Seen here are 700,000 to 950,000 distinct CDR3 sequences, roughly 64% observed once, and the top ten hold 22%. Sequences were obtained from blood. The receptor source for this set is a man aged 30 to 39 in good health.

V usage is TRBV20-1 and J usage is TRBJ1-4, with no clear D. CDR1 is DFQATT, CDR2 SNEGSKA, per germline (reference sequence). The CDR3 is made up of 13 amino acids. Trimming pared 6 bases from V and 7 bases from J, leaving 15 bases between. CDR3 nucleotides: TGCAGTGCCGCCGGACGTACAATTGAAAAACTGTTTTTT. Its protein product is CSAAGRTIEKLFF.

This rearrangement joins TRBV29-1 to TRBJ1-1; 8 bases map to TRBD1. This CDR3 is 13 amino acids long. The V and J ends lost 5 bases and 5 bases, in that order; junction bases with no gene match: 7. The germline gives CDR1 SQVTM, CDR2 ANQGSEA. The CDR3 DNA sequence: TGCAGCGTTCGAATACAGGGGGGAACTGAAGCTTTCTTT. As protein: CSVRIQGGTEAFF.

The V gene is TRBV18, the J gene TRBJ1-2; no clear D gene. There are 15 residues in the CDR3. Germline V gene lookup returns CDR1 KGHSH and CDR2 LQKENI. V was trimmed by 3 bases and J by 4 bases, leaving 15 bases between them. The chain's CDR3 is CASSPPGSVPYGYTF. The CDR3, as DNA: TGTGCCAGCTCACCCCCAGGATCGGTCCCCTATGGCTACACCTTC.

V gene TRBV5-1 combines with J gene TRBJ2-7; 11 bases align to TRBD1. CDR1 SGHRS and CDR2 YFSETQ come from the germline V gene. This CDR3 contains 16 residues. After removal of 1 base from V and 6 bases from J, the junction contained 9 bases not matched to a gene. The CDR3 DNA reads as TGCGCCAGCAGCTTGTACGGACAGGGGGCAGTGGGCGAGCAGTACTTC. Translating it yields CASSLYGQGAVGEQYF.

The table lists this clonotype with a count of one. The chain recombines TRBV28 with TRBJ2-3; 8 bases fit TRBD2. V lost 9 bases, J lost 0 bases, and 8 bases stayed unmatched. The CDR3 loop spans 15 amino acids. Looked up from germline, CDR1 is MDHEN and CDR2 is SYDVKM. The CDR3 nucleotides are TGTGCCAGTACTAGCGGTGAACATAGCACAGATACGCAGTATTTT. Protein sequence: CASTSGEHSTDTQYF.

This clonotype was seen a few times. V gene TRBV10-3 combines with J gene TRBJ2-3, with TRBD2 matching over 16 bases. CDR1 is ENHRY, CDR2 SYGVKD, per germline. The CDR3 sequence is 19 residues long. Unmatched junction bases numbered 12, after V lost 4 bases and J lost 5 bases. The CDR3 loop is CAISASPGLAGGPVDTQYF. The CDR3 DNA sequence: TGTGCCATCAGTGCGTCTCCGGGACTAGCGGGGGGGCCAGTAGATACGCAGTATTTT.

V is TRBV12-3 or TRBV12-4 and J is TRBJ2-1; D gene ambiguous. V dropped 1 base and J dropped 9 bases, with 13 bases sitting between them. The CDR3 loop spans 14 amino acids. The chain's CDR3 is CASSLGPKGSEQFF. The CDR3 bases are TGTGCCAGCAGTTTAGGTCCTAAGGGCAGTGAGCAGTTCTTC.

The chain couples TRBV20-1 to TRBJ1-1; TRBD1 agrees at 7 bases. Germline values: CDR1 DFQATT, CDR2 SNEGSKA (reference sequence). This CDR3 comprises 14 residues. Trimming cost V 4 bases and J 0 bases; bases outside gene matches: 5. This CDR3 reads CSANKGQMNTEAFF. Here the CDR3 DNA reads TGCAGTGCTAACAAGGGACAGATGAACACTGAAGCTTTCTTT.

The J gene is TRBJ2-3, the V gene TRBV6-5; 10 bases align to TRBD2. V trimming: 0 bases; J trimming: 4 bases; junction bases outside the gene matches: 4. The CDR3 has 16 residues. From germline, CDR1 is MNHEY and CDR2 SVGAGI. In DNA form, the CDR3 reads TGTGCCAGCAGTTACTCCACTAGCGGGGTTTCAGATACGCAGTATTTT. It yields the protein CASSYSTSGVSDTQYF.

In the case of this clonotype: The junction and the germline gene differ at one end; a read error may be behind it. The genes are TRBV7-9 and TRBJ1-2; tentatively, D is TRBD1 (6 bases). The CDR3 totals 11 residues. Germline V gene lookup returns CDR1 SEHNR and CDR2 FQNEAQ (reference sequence). In DNA form, the CDR3 reads TGTGCCGAAAAGGAGGGGGGCGGCTGCACCTTC. Residues: CAEKEGGGCTF.

The rearrangement links TRBV7-2 to TRBJ2-1; 7 positions agree with TRBD2. Germline-derived CDR1 and CDR2 are SGHTA and FQGNSA. This CDR3 is built from 13 residues. V lost 5 bases and J lost 4; bases outside the gene matches: 2. The CDR3 DNA is TGTGCCAGCAGCCGGGGGGAATACAATGAGCAGTTCTTC. This sequence encodes CASSRGEYNEQFF.

In regard to this clonotype: A read error may account for a junction end that differs from germline. V is TRBV3-1 and J is TRBJ2-1, with TRBD2 matching over 8 bases. The germline V gene encodes CDR1 LGHDT and CDR2 YNNKEL (reference sequence). This CDR3 region has 16 residues. CDR3 DNA: TGTGCTAGCAGCCAAGGGGGGCGGGGGGCGGACAATGAGCAGTTCTTC. This gives the protein CASSQGGRGADNEQFF.

This clonotype occurred once. This rearrangement joins TRBV30 to TRBJ1-2; a weak D match, TRBD1 (5 bases). This CDR3 has 14 residues. CDR1 and CDR2 from the germline V gene are GTSNPN and SVGIG (reference sequence). V was cut by 2 bases and J by 5 bases, with 15 bases left in between. CDR3 bases: TGTGCCTGGAGTAGACTAGTCGGGGCTTATGGCTACACCTTC. The encoded protein is CAWSRLVGAYGYTF.

The chain has TRBV7-2 and TRBJ1-2; TRBD1 matches at 9 bases. The V gene's germline CDR1 is SGHTA and CDR2 FQGNSA. CDR3 length: 15 residues. With 0 bases clipped from V and 7 bases from J, the junction kept 6 bases outside the gene matches. The CDR3 sequence: CASSLAGQGVSGYTF. CDR3 in DNA: TGTGCCAGCAGCTTAGCGGGACAGGGAGTCTCTGGCTACACCTTC.

A few counts support this clonotype. The chain uses TRBV11-1 and TRBJ2-3; D is undetermined. The CDR3 consists of 15 residues. V gave up 0 bases and J gave up 2 bases, with 9 bases separating them. Germline V gene data show CDR1 as SGHAT and CDR2 as FQDESV (reference sequence). CDR3 in DNA: TGTGCCAGCAGCTTAGCGCTGTCTTTCACAGATACGCAGTATTTT. The encoded protein is CASSLALSFTDTQYF.

This clonotype was found a few times. The chain has TRBV5-1 and TRBJ2-3; no firm D call. V lost 4 bases, J lost 4 bases, and 16 bases lay in between. Germline V gene lookup returns CDR1 SGHRS and CDR2 YFSETQ. The CDR3 length is 15 residues. CDR3 DNA sequence: TGCGCCAGCAGCCGACGGGTAGAAGGTGCAGATACGCAGTATTTT. Its protein product is CASSRRVEGADTQYF.

This clonotype was observed a handful of times. The genes are TRBV20-1 and TRBJ1-6; D uncertain. The CDR3 extends over 17 amino acids. From germline, CDR1 is DFQATT and CDR2 SNEGSKA (reference sequence). Trimming took off 0 bases at V and 0 bases at J, with 12 bases between the two ends. This CDR3 is CSARELSQSSYNSPLHF. CDR3 sequence (DNA): TGCAGTGCTAGAGAACTCTCCCAAAGCTCCTATAATTCACCCCTCCACTTT.

J is TRBJ2-3 and V is TRBV29-1; 8 bases align to TRBD2. Losses at the gene ends were 6 bases for V and 4 bases for J; bases not matched to a gene: 15. This CDR3 has 16 residues. The germline V gene has CDR1 SQVTM and CDR2 ANQGSEA. The CDR3 reads CSVSGGAQPSSDTQYF. DNA of the CDR3: TGCAGCGTCAGCGGGGGAGCACAACCTAGCTCAGATACGCAGTATTTT.

This clonotype came up a few times. The chain joins TRBV7-2 to TRBJ2-4; D is unresolved. CDR1 is SGHTA, CDR2 FQGNSA, per germline. The CDR3 loop spans 13 amino acids. The V and J ends lost 5 bases and 9 bases respectively, with 14 bases between them. This CDR3 is CASSPQGLSIQYF. The CDR3 coding sequence is TGTGCCAGCAGCCCTCAAGGGTTGAGCATTCAGTACTTC.

CDR3 region: CAISDYLRDRPYSSYEQYF. CDR3 in DNA: TGTGCCATCAGTGATTATCTAAGGGACAGACCTTATTCCTCCTACGAGCAGTACTTC. The rearrangement uses TRBV10-3 and TRBJ2-7, with 7 bases identical to TRBD1. This CDR3 region has 19 residues. V shed 3 bases and J 0 bases; nucleotides not matched to a gene: 17. Germline loops: CDR1 ENHRY, CDR2 SYGVKD.

The chain couples TRBV28 to TRBJ2-1; no clear D. V shed 2 bases and J shed 8 bases, with 13 bases lying between them. Germline loops: CDR1 MDHEN, CDR2 SYDVKM. The CDR3 runs to 14 residues. CDR3 sequence: CASSLPPFADEQFF. The CDR3 DNA reads as TGTGCCAGCAGTTTACCCCCTTTTGCCGATGAGCAGTTCTTC.

This clonotype was seen a handful of times. The chain employs TRBV7-2 and TRBJ2-7; 10 nucleotides agree with TRBD1. The CDR3 covers 14 residues. Germline CDR1 and CDR2: SGHTA and FQGNSA. V shed 5 bases, J shed 7 bases, and the junction held 8 bases outside the gene matches. The CDR3 DNA reads TGTGCCAGCAGCCCCCGGACAGGGGGTTTGGAGCAGTACTTC. This translates into CASSPRTGGLEQYF.

The chain carries TRBV20-1 and TRBJ2-1, with D possibly called TRBD1 or TRBD2 (5 bases each). This CDR3 is built from 12 residues. Trimming removed 4 bases from V and 5 bases from J, with 9 bases in between. Per the germline V gene, CDR1 is DFQATT and CDR2 is SNEGSKA (reference sequence). The CDR3 loop reads CSAMGPNNEQFF. CDR3 sequence (DNA): TGCAGTGCTATGGGACCGAACAATGAGCAGTTCTTC.

The chain has TRBV7-9 and TRBJ2-1; perhaps D is TRBD1 or TRBD2 (5 bases each). The ends were cut back, 8 bases at V and 7 bases at J, with 24 bases in the middle. Per germline, CDR1 SEHNR and CDR2 FQNEAQ (reference sequence). This CDR3 comprises 16 residues. The CDR3 sequence: CASSSRQARWGNEQFF. As DNA, the CDR3 is TGTGCCAGCTCTTCAAGACAAGCGAGATGGGGGAATGAGCAGTTCTTC.

The chain combines TRBV11-2 with TRBJ2-5, with TRBD1 matching 7 bases. The germline V gene encodes CDR1 SGHAT and CDR2 FQNNGV. The CDR3 totals 16 residues. The V gene end was trimmed by 1 base and the J gene end by 2 bases; junction bases not matched to a gene: 7. CDR3 amino acids: CASSLGVRDSQETQYF. In DNA form, the CDR3 reads TGTGCCAGCAGCTTAGGAGTACGGGACAGTCAAGAGACCCAGTACTTC.

V usage is TRBV2 and J usage is TRBJ1-1, with D possibly matching TRBD1 (6 bases). Trimming stripped 6 bases from V and 3 bases from J, with 17 bases between. The length of the CDR3 is 15 residues. The germline V gene encodes CDR1 SNHLY and CDR2 FYNNEI. The CDR3 nucleotides are TGTGCCAGCAGGACCAACCCGGACAGTTACACTGAAGCTTTCTTT. Translating it yields CASRTNPDSYTEAFF.

The chain uses TRBV5-1 and TRBJ2-4; possibly TRBD2 for D (6 bases). The germline V gene has CDR1 SGHRS and CDR2 YFSETQ. Trimming removed 2 bases at V and 8 bases at J, with 20 bases between. CDR3 length equals 16 residues. The chain's CDR3 is CASSFLGLRTGDIQYF. In DNA, the CDR3 is TGCGCCAGCAGCTTCTTGGGACTCCGCACGGGGGACATTCAGTACTTC.

As regards this clonotype: The junction and the germline gene differ at one end; a read error may be behind it. This chain links TRBV27 with TRBJ1-4, with a possible D match to TRBD1 (5 bases). Germline CDR1 reads MNHEY; CDR2 reads SMNVEV (reference sequence). The CDR3 spans 11 residues. As DNA, the CDR3 is TGTGCCGGCAGGGATAATGAAAAACTGTTTTTT. Its protein product is CAGRDNEKLFF.